A selection of T cell receptor beta chains follows, all from one sample in a study of TIL therapy for anti-PD-1-resistant metastatic lung cancer. Profiling relied on immunoSEQ multiplex PCR, and the TCRdb table lists in-frame clones only, not all of them. Counted here are around 7,000 clones, 60% to 65% occurring once; the ten biggest clones make up around 7.7%. The sample in question was tumor tissue, obtained at baseline. The receptors derive from a person aged 25 to 79 with non-small cell lung cancer. Both conserved end residues are trimmed from each CDR3. Fields, in order: clone size, V gene, J gene, CDR3 protein. Size is omitted from some rows. Given values are once, few, many or a class for expanded clones.

clone_size: medium-sized; v_call: TRBV7-2; j_call: TRBJ1-3; cdr3_aa: ASSLAPGGGNTIY
clone_size: -; v_call: TRBV29-1; j_call: TRBJ1-2; cdr3_aa: SVGRQGVEDGYT
clone_size: -; v_call: TRBV19; j_call: TRBJ2-7; cdr3_aa: ASSIETGSYEQY
clone_size: few; v_call: TRBV28; j_call: TRBJ1-2; cdr3_aa: ASSSSGSRGRGYT
clone_size: -; v_call: TRBV7-9; j_call: TRBJ2-5; cdr3_aa: ASSHPTGYQETQY
clone_size: -; v_call: TRBV11-2; j_call: TRBJ2-7; cdr3_aa: ASSLGPSYEQY
clone_size: -; v_call: TRBV6-5; j_call: TRBJ2-2; cdr3_aa: AARDGRGPTGELF
clone_size: -; v_call: TRBV14; j_call: TRBJ2-7; cdr3_aa: ASSQDKRVTYEQY
clone_size: -; v_call: TRBV5-1; j_call: TRBJ2-3; cdr3_aa: ASSLAGLGGDTQY
clone_size: few; v_call: TRBV5-5; j_call: TRBJ2-2; cdr3_aa: ASSLDPGPTGELF
clone_size: -; v_call: TRBV29-1; j_call: TRBJ2-3; cdr3_aa: STHRGTTDTQY
clone_size: -; v_call: TRBV7-7; j_call: TRBJ1-5; cdr3_aa: ASSPRQGATQPQH
clone_size: -; v_call: TRBV6-5; j_call: TRBJ2-1; cdr3_aa: ASSSRGNEQF
clone_size: few; v_call: TRBV5-4; j_call: TRBJ2-1; cdr3_aa: ASSSLGRSSYNEQF
clone_size: -; v_call: TRBV19; j_call: TRBJ2-7; cdr3_aa: ASRDGGGRSYEQY
clone_size: -; v_call: TRBV5-4; j_call: TRBJ1-3; cdr3_aa: ASSETGPSGNTIY
clone_size: -; v_call: TRBV7-2; j_call: TRBJ2-3; cdr3_aa: ASSPALATDTQY
clone_size: -; v_call: TRBV19; j_call: TRBJ2-1; cdr3_aa: ASSIDRGLAGAPLF
clone_size: medium-sized; v_call: TRBV6-5; j_call: TRBJ1-6; cdr3_aa: ASTLGWARNSPLH
clone_size: -; v_call: TRBV30; j_call: TRBJ2-5; cdr3_aa: AWNRAGETQY
clone_size: -; v_call: TRBV19; j_call: TRBJ1-2; cdr3_aa: ASSSNRDRGYT
clone_size: -; v_call: TRBV18; j_call: TRBJ1-4; cdr3_aa: ASSRDSNEKLF
clone_size: few; v_call: TRBV7-2; j_call: TRBJ1-5; cdr3_aa: ASSPNGGSRQPQH
clone_size: -; v_call: TRBV7-2; j_call: TRBJ2-7; cdr3_aa: ASSLAGKAYEQY
clone_size: few; v_call: TRBV7-9; j_call: TRBJ1-2; cdr3_aa: ASSLPSFGGMGYT
clone_size: -; v_call: TRBV5-1; j_call: TRBJ1-4; cdr3_aa: ASSQQGRGSNEKLF
clone_size: -; v_call: TRBV3-1/TRBV3-2; j_call: TRBJ1-1; cdr3_aa: ASSQEMGNTEAF
clone_size: few; v_call: TRBV7-9; j_call: TRBJ1-3; cdr3_aa: ASRSTPSSGNTIY
clone_size: -; v_call: TRBV5-4; j_call: TRBJ2-5; cdr3_aa: ASSLGTTLGGEETQY
clone_size: -; v_call: TRBV7-2; j_call: TRBJ1-2; cdr3_aa: ASSLGRTPTNYGYT
clone_size: -; v_call: TRBV19; j_call: TRBJ2-1; cdr3_aa: ASSPPLARLNEQF
clone_size: few; v_call: TRBV5-1; j_call: TRBJ2-3; cdr3_aa: ASVSGTDTQY
clone_size: few; v_call: TRBV15; j_call: TRBJ1-1; cdr3_aa: ATSRTRGTEAF
clone_size: -; v_call: TRBV11-2; j_call: TRBJ2-7; cdr3_aa: ASSLAGDPAYEQY
clone_size: -; v_call: TRBV7-3; j_call: TRBJ2-2; cdr3_aa: ASSFASSGGNGELF
clone_size: -; v_call: TRBV27; j_call: TRBJ2-3; cdr3_aa: ASRRRNTDTQY
clone_size: few; v_call: TRBV11-3; j_call: TRBJ2-5; cdr3_aa: ASSRHPGGGETQY
clone_size: -; v_call: TRBV6-5; j_call: TRBJ1-1; cdr3_aa: ASSMRQGRTEAF
clone_size: few; v_call: TRBV5-4; j_call: TRBJ1-3; cdr3_aa: ASSLGQRDNTIY
clone_size: -; v_call: TRBV3-1/TRBV3-2; j_call: TRBJ2-6; cdr3_aa: ASSSPGFSGANVLT
clone_size: -; v_call: TRBV10-1; j_call: TRBJ2-3; cdr3_aa: ASSTGSGLTDTQY
clone_size: -; v_call: TRBV29-1; j_call: TRBJ2-5; cdr3_aa: SVESMAKETQY
clone_size: -; v_call: TRBV7-6; j_call: TRBJ2-3; cdr3_aa: ASSLEGGGTPSDTQY
clone_size: -; v_call: TRBV19; j_call: TRBJ2-3; cdr3_aa: ASRKGGQGAVDTQY
clone_size: -; v_call: TRBV11-3; j_call: TRBJ2-5; cdr3_aa: ASSSDRGETQY
clone_size: -; v_call: TRBV5-1; j_call: TRBJ2-2; cdr3_aa: ASSGGLAGLAGELF
clone_size: -; v_call: TRBV5-1; j_call: TRBJ2-1; cdr3_aa: ASSLEGGSFNEQF
clone_size: -; v_call: TRBV7-2; j_call: TRBJ1-1; cdr3_aa: ASSLFAQNTEAF
clone_size: -; v_call: TRBV21-1; j_call: TRBJ1-2; cdr3_aa: ASSKEGGVGRRDGYT
clone_size: -; v_call: TRBV7-6; j_call: TRBJ2-3; cdr3_aa: ASSLVGGSGMGTDTQY
clone_size: once; v_call: TRBV5-6; j_call: TRBJ1-1; cdr3_aa: ASSRRDLNTEAF
clone_size: once; v_call: TRBV6-1; j_call: TRBJ1-2; cdr3_aa: ASSESWVRFGYT
clone_size: -; v_call: TRBV27; j_call: TRBJ2-7; cdr3_aa: ASSYSPRGVSYEQY
clone_size: -; v_call: TRBV11-2; j_call: TRBJ2-3; cdr3_aa: ASSLGGPDTQY
clone_size: few; v_call: TRBV6-5; j_call: TRBJ1-2; cdr3_aa: ASSDSGAYGYT